A selection of T cell receptor beta chains follows, all from one sample in a study of CD8 T cells in Susac syndrome. One entry per CDR3 protein results from TCRdb running MiXCR on the immunoSEQ multiplex PCR reads. Of 100,000 to 150,000 distinct CDR3 sequences in the sample, around 94% were seen once. The sample consisted of CD8+ T cells from PBMCs. These receptors all come from a human donor with Susac syndrome. Each CDR3 is given with its conserved first and last residue. D genes are given only for firm matches. Size tells how often a clone was seen (once, few, many) or the class of an expanded clone, and some rows leave it out.

TRBD1	TRBV30	TRBJ2-5	.	TGTGCCTGGAGGAGTCCGGGACAGGGGGTCGAGACCCAGTACTTC	CAWRSPGQGVETQYF
TRBD1	TRBV13	TRBJ1-2	.	TGTGCCAGCAGCTCAGGGGGCAGTGGCTATGGCTACACCTTC	CASSSGGSGYGYTF
.	TRBV9	TRBJ2-2	.	TGTGCCAGCACGGAAGACGCGAACACCGGGGAGCTGTTTTTT	CASTEDANTGELFF
TRBD1	TRBV23-1	TRBJ2-7	.	TGCGCCAGCGGGGCAGGGGGCGCCGACGAGCAGTACTTC	CASGAGGADEQYF
TRBD1	TRBV20-1	TRBJ2-7	once	TGCAGTGCTAGAGGTGGATGGGACAGGGGGCTTGACGAGCAGTACTTC	CSARGGWDRGLDEQYF
.	TRBV29-1	TRBJ1-1	.	TGCAGCGTTGAGAGGGGATCGTCAGCTTTCTTT	CSVERGSSAFF
.	TRBV9	TRBJ1-1	.	TGTGCCAGCAGCGTAGGTACAATGAACACTGAAGCTTTCTTT	CASSVGTMNTEAFF
.	TRBV7-8	TRBJ2-5	.	TGTGCCAGCAGCCCCTCGCCAGTGGCCCAGTACTTC	CASSPSPVAQYF
TRBD1	TRBV13	TRBJ1-2	.	TGTGCCAGCAGCTCAACAAACAGGGGAGGGAATGGCTACACCTTC	CASSSTNRGGNGYTF
TRBD1	TRBV5-4	TRBJ1-2	.	TGTGCCAGCAGCTCGGACAGGGGGCACGCCACTGGCTACACCTTC	CASSSDRGHATGYTF
.	TRBV9	TRBJ2-7	.	TGTGCCAGCAGCGTTCGGGACGGTAGCTCCTACGAGCAGTACTTC	CASSVRDGSSYEQYF
.	TRBV24-1	TRBJ2-5	once	TGTGCCACCAGTGATTGGGGGACCCCAGAGACCCAGTACTTC	CATSDWGTPETQYF
.	TRBV29-1	TRBJ1-5	.	TGCAGCGTTCAGTTGGGGGGAAATCAGCCCCAGCATTTT	CSVQLGGNQPQHF
.	TRBV15	TRBJ1-6	.	TGTGCCACCAGCGGTCCCCAGGAGAGTTATAATTCACCCCTCCACTTT	CATSGPQESYNSPLHF
TRBD1	TRBV3-1	TRBJ1-1	.	TGTGCCAGCAGGGACAGGGAATGGAGGACTGAAGCTTTCTTT	CASRDREWRTEAFF
.	TRBV4-1	TRBJ2-7	.	TGCGCCAGCAGCCAAGAAGGATCAGCCTCCTACGAGCAGTACTTC	CASSQEGSASYEQYF
.	TRBV14	TRBJ1-1	.	TGTGCCAGCGGTATCCCTTTTATCGCTGAAGCTTTCTTT	CASGIPFIAEAFF
.	TRBV7-3	TRBJ2-5	.	TGTGCCAGCAGCCTCGGACGGACACAAGAGACCCAGTACTTC	CASSLGRTQETQYF
.	TRBV29-1	TRBJ2-5	.	TGCAGCGTGGAACCGGGACGGGGACAAGAGACCCAGTACTTC	CSVEPGRGQETQYF
.	TRBV15	TRBJ2-3	.	TGTGCCACCAGCAGAGATCCCGCATTTTTCACAGATACGCAGTATTTT	CATSRDPAFFTDTQYF
.	TRBV2	TRBJ2-7	.	TGTGCCAGCAGCGGGACGGTGTTCTACGAGCAGTACTTC	CASSGTVFYEQYF
TRBD2	TRBV15	TRBJ2-3	.	TGTGCCACCAGCAGGGCAGTGCAGACTAGCGGGAGCACAGATACGCAGTATTTT	CATSRAVQTSGSTDTQYF
.	TRBV20-1	TRBJ1-2	.	TGCAGTGCTAGGGAAGAGGACACCTTGGGAGGTGGCTACACCTTC	CSAREEDTLGGGYTF
.	TRBV6-5	TRBJ2-1	.	TGTGCCAGCAGTTACGCCGCTTACTCCTACAATGAGCAGTTCTTC	CASSYAAYSYNEQFF
TRBD2	TRBV4-1	TRBJ2-3	.	TGCGCCAGCAGCCCGACTCTCCGACTAGCGGGGGGGGCAGATACGCAGTATTTT	CASSPTLRLAGGADTQYF
.	TRBV20-1	TRBJ2-7	.	TGCAGTGCTAGAAGTACGCAAAACTCCTACGAGCAGTACTTC	CSARSTQNSYEQYF
.	TRBV14	TRBJ1-2	.	TGTGCCAGCAGCCAAAGTCTGGAATTGAGCTACACCTTC	CASSQSLELSYTF
.	TRBV29-1	TRBJ2-2	.	TGCAGCGTTGAAGAGGGCGAGGGCACCGGGGAGCTGTTTTTT	CSVEEGEGTGELFF
TRBD2	TRBV5-6	TRBJ2-3	few	TGTGCCAGCAGCTTCGGGGGGTCAGATACGCAGTATTTT	CASSFGGSDTQYF
TRBD1	TRBV27	TRBJ1-2	.	TGTGCCAGCAGTTTGGGGACAGGGGGACAGTCTGGCTACACCTTC	CASSLGTGGQSGYTF
TRBD2	TRBV7-2	TRBJ2-3	.	TGTGCCAGCAGCACGCACGTAGCGGGGGCCGTAGGTACGCAGTATTTT	CASSTHVAGAVGTQYF
.	TRBV18	TRBJ2-3	.	TGTGCCAGCACTCGGCCGGGCCGGACAGATACGCAGTATTTT	CASTRPGRTDTQYF
TRBD1	TRBV9	TRBJ1-2	.	TGTGCCAGCAGTGGGGACAGCTGGGGCTACACCTTC	CASSGDSWGYTF
.	TRBV29-1	TRBJ2-3	.	TGCAGCGTTGGCGCGGAGTGGGATACGCAGTATTTT	CSVGAEWDTQYF
.	TRBV12-3/TRBV12-4	TRBJ1-5	.	TGTGCCAGCAGGCAAAGAGCTAGCAATCAGCCCCAGCATTTT	CASRQRASNQPQHF
.	TRBV6-2/TRBV6-3	TRBJ1-5	.	TGTGCCAGCACCGACGGGTGGGGCGGGGTTCAGCCCCAGCATTTT	CASTDGWGGVQPQHF
.	TRBV3-1	TRBJ2-7	once	TGTGCCAGCAGCCATAGGGCTAGGGGCTCCTACGAGCAGTACTTC	CASSHRARGSYEQYF
.	TRBV2	TRBJ1-3	once	TGTGCCAGCAGTGAAGTCTGGGACGCCGGAAACACCATATATTTT	CASSEVWDAGNTIYF
.	TRBV15	TRBJ2-7	.	TGTGCCACCAGCAGAGATACGAGGGAGCCCTACGAGCAGTACTTC	CATSRDTREPYEQYF
.	TRBV29-1	TRBJ2-5	.	TGCAGCGTTTTAAGAGCACTCGAGGAGCCCGAGACCCAGTACTTC	CSVLRALEEPETQYF
TRBD2	TRBV11-2	TRBJ2-2	.	TGTGCCAGCAGCCAGGGGCGGGGGGCGTACACCGGGGAGCTGTTTTTT	CASSQGRGAYTGELFF
.	TRBV6-5	TRBJ1-6	.	TGTGCCAGCAGTTCGGGGAGGAGTTCACCCCTCCACTTT	CASSSGRSSPLHF
TRBD1	TRBV2	TRBJ2-7	.	TGTGCCAGCAGCCAGGGGCAGGGGGCTTACGAGCAGTACTTC	CASSQGQGAYEQYF
.	TRBV7-8	TRBJ1-5	.	TGTGCCAGCACCATGGGCTCCGGGCACAATCAGCCCCAGCATTTT	CASTMGSGHNQPQHF
.	TRBV27	TRBJ2-7	.	TGTGCCAGCAGTATGGGGTCGGGCGAGCAGTACTTC	CASSMGSGEQYF
.	TRBV29-1	TRBJ2-7	.	TGCAGCGTTGAAGAGAACGGGGATCCAGGTTACGAGCAGTACTTC	CSVEENGDPGYEQYF
.	TRBV3-1	TRBJ2-2	.	TGTGCCAGCAGCCAAGATGGGCCAGGGGAGCTGTTTTTT	CASSQDGPGELFF
.	TRBV7-2	TRBJ1-5	.	TGTGCCAGCAGCTTAATTGGGTCCGGCAATCAGCCCCAGCATTTT	CASSLIGSGNQPQHF
.	TRBV12-3/TRBV12-4	TRBJ2-1	once	TGTGCCAGCAGTCCCACTAGCTATGAGCAGTTCTTC	CASSPTSYEQFF
.	TRBV29-1	TRBJ1-2	once	TGCAGCGCCGAGGGCAGGGCCGGCTATGGCTACACCTTC	CSAEGRAGYGYTF
.	TRBV6-5	TRBJ2-3	.	TGTGCCAGCAGTTACGGGGGTGCAGATACGCAGTATTTT	CASSYGGADTQYF
TRBD1	TRBV12-5	TRBJ2-7	.	TGTGCTAGTGGTTTACAGACAGGGGGCCCCTACGAGCAGTACTTC	CASGLQTGGPYEQYF
TRBD1	TRBV9	TRBJ2-1	.	TGTGCCAGCAGCCGGGACAGGGGCGCGGATGAGCAGTTCTTC	CASSRDRGADEQFF
TRBD2	TRBV7-2	TRBJ2-5	.	TGTGCCAGCAGGGGACTAGCGGGGACCTGGCACTTC	CASRGLAGTWHF
TRBD2	TRBV4-1	TRBJ2-1	.	TGCGCCAGCAGCGCCGCCCCGGGACTACTGTACAATGAGCAGTTCTTC	CASSAAPGLLYNEQFF
TRBD2	TRBV3-1	TRBJ2-7	.	TGTGCCAGCAGCCAAGGGGTTCGGCTAGCGGGGGAGGAGCAGTACTTC	CASSQGVRLAGEEQYF
.	TRBV15	TRBJ2-1	.	TGTGCCACCAGCAGGGTACTAGTTCAAAATGAGCAGTTCTTC	CATSRVLVQNEQFF
.	TRBV27	TRBJ2-7	.	TGTGCCAGCAGCCTGGGACACATGTCCTACGAGCAGTACTTC	CASSLGHMSYEQYF
.	TRBV5-1	TRBJ2-1	.	TGCGCCAGCAGCTTGCCGCGGGCTGACTACAATGAGCAGTTCTTC	CASSLPRADYNEQFF
.	TRBV29-1	TRBJ1-2	.	TGCAGCGTTGAAGTGCAGGAGAGATGGTATGGCTACACCTTC	CSVEVQERWYGYTF